This TCR beta chain originates from a study of T cell responses to AZD1222 COVID-19 vaccine (dated by TCRdb to the early 2020s). Looking at the study overall: AZD1222 recipients given second doses at about 4 weeks or at about 12 weeks were pooled, since spike-specific TCR depth and breadth were not found to differ between the two schedules. A total of just over 230 trial participants underwent TCR sequencing, of whom around 210 had received two doses of AZD1222 and 26 had received two doses of the MenACWY control vaccine. Enrollment into the trials was organized by age into subgroups of 18-55, 56-69 and 70-plus years, and those subgroups contained about 160, 30 and 59 TCR-sequenced participants, respectively.

Its CDR3 holds 11 amino acids, cysteine through phenylalanine. The CDR3 DNA has 33 bases and is translated from base 1. CDR1 and CDR2, per the germline V gene, are KGHDR and SFDVKD. V sheds 1 base and J sheds 8 bases, leaving 2 bases between their ends. What the time point label conveys for this sample: baseline before first vaccination. The vaccinee samples were drawn from two UK trials, COV001 and COV002, one of which was a single-blind randomized controlled phase 2/3 trial testing AZD1222 (ChAdOx1 nCoV-19) in healthy adults. Trial participant PBMC samples were collected at day 0 and day 28 after the second dose for TCRbeta chain sequencing. Remarks on this clone: Its antigen is unknown. Base qualities are not recorded, but no much larger clone differs from it by a single base.

The CDR3 regions of human TCRbeta chains were subjected to immunosequencing. Under the source paper's analysis protocol: TCRs in the repertoires were compared against a reference library of SARS-CoV-2-specific TCRs that had been generated with the MIRA antigen-specificity platform. Breadth was defined as the fraction of unique TCRs that were SARS-CoV-2-associated, and depth was defined as the fraction of total T cells that were SARS-CoV-2-associated. Using the MIRA data, every spike-specific TCR was mapped to the spike region that the TCR reacted to and assigned to either a CD4 or a CD8 class. Log10-transformed breadth and depth values were compared by one-way ANOVA with Sidak's multiple comparisons tests. In its TCRdb copy, this immuneACCESS table keeps in-frame sequences only and misses some clones. Where compared with another copy, unresolved V genes explain less than half of these, and the others have no known cause. Clone size and the V and J calls come from that table; the DNA yielded D and trimming. The sample table lists some 120,000 clones, 90% of them with a count of one. The ten largest clones capture around 7.2% of the sample.

Broad study findings and their caveats: Vaccine-associated CD4 TCRs spanned the whole spike protein, with dominant responses in regions 160-218 and 743-854. The 56-69-year group was small, and its depth increase did not reach significance, likely because of low power. No day 14 peak-response samples were available, so repertoires were characterized only after the peak T cell response. Conclusions about previously exposed vaccinees are limited because only a handful of AZD1222 recipients were SARS-CoV-2 seropositive at baseline. Reportedly, close to half of the unique spike-specific TCRs recognized epitopes lying outside the regions that are mutated in the B.1.351 and B.1.1.7 variants. Participants were mostly white British, with more females than males. The authors suggested clonal diversity may have been underestimated. A significant rise in spike-specific TCR breadth and depth was observed after two AZD1222 doses relative to day 0 and relative to MenACWY recipients.

This TCR was sampled from an adult in good health. The chain is made from TRBV24-1 and TRBJ2-1, with the D gene not confidently named. Sequences were derived from peripheral blood, sampled on day 0 of AZD1222 vaccination. The nucleotide sequence is given as TGTGCCACCAGTGATTTCGATGAGCAGTTCTTC. This sequence encodes CATSDFDEQFF.